Listed below are T cell receptor beta chains from one sample, sequenced in a study of response to subunit inactivated influenza vaccine. From the RT-PCR reads, TCRdb called clonotypes with MiXCR, one entry per CDR3 protein. The sample consists of 860,000 or so distinct CDR3 sequences, 21% of them appearing once. The sample here was PBMCs from blood, taken 5 days after vaccination. Receptors originate from a man aged 50-60 years who received an inactivated influenza vaccine. Each CDR3 is given with its conserved first and last residue. D genes are given only for firm matches. Size tells how often a clone was seen (once, few, many) or the class of an expanded clone, and some rows leave it out.

v_gene	abundance	d_gene	j_gene	CDR3nt	CDR3aa
TRBV20-1	-	-	TRBJ1-2	TGCAGTGCTAGAGGGTCCCCAAAGGGCTACACCTTC	CSARGSPKGYTF
TRBV11-2	-	-	TRBJ2-2	TGTGCCAGCAATCCCTCGGGGAACACCGGGGAGCTGTTTTTT	CASNPSGNTGELFF
TRBV19	-	-	TRBJ2-1	TGTGCCAGTAGTATAGGCCCAGGGGGACTGTTCTTC	CASSIGPGGLFF
TRBV3-1	-	-	TRBJ2-1	TGTGCCAGCAGCCAAGTTGGCAGGACCCAGTTCTTC	CASSQVGRTQFF
TRBV28	-	-	TRBJ2-7	TGTGCCAGCAGTTTAGCAGGGGCGTTAGGAATCTACGAGCAGTACTTC	CASSLAGALGIYEQYF
TRBV20-1	few	-	TRBJ2-7	TGCAGTGCTAGAGATAGTGCGACCACCGGACCCTACGAGCAGTACTTC	CSARDSATTGPYEQYF
TRBV9	many	-	TRBJ2-5	TGTGCCAGCAGCTTATACGGGGGGCAGGAGACCCAGTACTTC	CASSLYGGQETQYF
TRBV4-2	few	TRBD2	TRBJ2-2	TGTGCCAGCAGCCAAGTTTCTAGCGGGAGATACCGAACCGGGGAGCTGTTTTTT	CASSQVSSGRYRTGELFF
TRBV29-1	few	TRBD2	TRBJ2-7	TGCAGCGTTGAAGATGCAGTGCTAGCGGGGGGCCTCGACTCCTACGAGCAGTACTTC	CSVEDAVLAGGLDSYEQYF
TRBV6-5	-	-	TRBJ2-5	TGTGCCAGCAGTTACTCTGGACTCTTGAAAGAGACCCAGTACTTC	CASSYSGLLKETQYF
TRBV7-2	-	TRBD1	TRBJ2-7	TGTGCCAGCAGCTCATGGGACAGCACCTACGAGCAGTACTTC	CASSSWDSTYEQYF
TRBV4-3	few	TRBD2	TRBJ2-1	TGCGCCAGCAGCCAAGACCCCCCTAGCGGGGGCTACTACAATGAGCAGTTCTTC	CASSQDPPSGGYYNEQFF
TRBV7-2	-	TRBD1	TRBJ2-1	TGTGCCAGCAGCTTATTTCAGGGGGCCATTTCGGATGAGCAGTTCTTC	CASSLFQGAISDEQFF
TRBV28	-	-	TRBJ1-2	TGTGCCAGCAGTTTATGGGACAGCGTAACAAACTATGGCTACACCTTC	CASSLWDSVTNYGYTF
TRBV6-1	few	TRBD1	TRBJ1-5	TGTGCCAGCAGCGTCCCGGGACAGGGGGCGCCCAATCAGCCCCAGCATTTT	CASSVPGQGAPNQPQHF
TRBV6-6	many	-	TRBJ1-5	TGTGCCAGCAGATTGAGCAATCAGCCCCAGCATTTT	CASRLSNQPQHF
TRBV6-1	-	-	TRBJ2-5	TGTGCCAGCAGTGAATGGGGGGCCCAAGAGACCCAGTACTTC	CASSEWGAQETQYF
TRBV5-5	few	-	TRBJ1-2	TGTGCCAGCAGCTTGGTGACACAGGCCTCCTATGGCTACACCTTC	CASSLVTQASYGYTF
TRBV5-1	many	-	TRBJ2-1	TGCGCCAGCAGCTTGGGACGGGCCACTTTCCATGAGCAGTTCTTC	CASSLGRATFHEQFF
TRBV5-1	-	-	TRBJ2-5	TGCGCCAGCAGCTTGTCACTGAGAGAGACCCAGTACTTC	CASSLSLRETQYF
TRBV12-3/TRBV12-4	many	-	TRBJ1-4	TGTGCCAGCAGCGATAGACCTCTCGATGAAAAACTGTTTTTT	CASSDRPLDEKLFF
TRBV3-1	few	TRBD1	TRBJ1-2	TGTGCCAGCAGCGGACAGGGTGGCTACACCTTC	CASSGQGGYTF
TRBV12-3/TRBV12-4	-	-	TRBJ2-7	TGTGCCAGCAGTTTCGGTATTCGGTCAGACGAGCAGTACTTC	CASSFGIRSDEQYF
TRBV6-1	few	-	TRBJ1-5	TGTGCCAGCAGTGAAGACGGGGGTTATAGCAATCAGCCCCAGCATTTT	CASSEDGGYSNQPQHF
TRBV28	once	-	TRBJ1-5	TGTGCCAGCAGTTCCCGGGGGGGGACCGGTCAGCCCCAGCATTTT	CASSSRGGTGQPQHF
TRBV6-5	few	-	TRBJ1-1	TGTGCCAGCAGTTACGCGGAGGGGAGTACTGAAGCTTTCTTT	CASSYAEGSTEAFF
TRBV5-6	once	-	TRBJ2-7	TGTGCCAGCAGCAGGGGACTCAGGGAGGTCAACGAGCAGTACTTC	CASSRGLREVNEQYF
TRBV20-1	few	TRBD1	TRBJ2-3	TGCAGTGCTCTTACCCGGACAGGGGGTTCGCAGGATACGCAGTATTTT	CSALTRTGGSQDTQYF
TRBV3-1	few	TRBD2	TRBJ2-1	TGTGCCAGCAGCCAACTAGCGGGGGGGAGTGAGCAGTTCTTC	CASSQLAGGSEQFF
TRBV7-9	many	-	TRBJ2-5	TGTGCCAGCAGTTTGGGGCCCAATCAAGAGACCCAGTACTTC	CASSLGPNQETQYF
TRBV12-3/TRBV12-4	few	TRBD2	TRBJ2-2	TGTGCCAGCAGTTTAAGGGGCCTAGCGGGCGGGGAGCTGTTTTTT	CASSLRGLAGGELFF
TRBV2	-	-	TRBJ1-1	TGTGCCAGCACCTCAGGACGGCCGAGGGGTGAAGCTTTCTTT	CASTSGRPRGEAFF
TRBV20-1	few	-	TRBJ1-6	TGCAGTGCTAGTTCAGGGGTGGCCTATAATTCACCCCTCCACTTT	CSASSGVAYNSPLHF
TRBV12-3/TRBV12-4	-	-	TRBJ2-2	TGTGCCACAGCCCAGAGCGGGGAGCTGTTTTTT	CATAQSGELFF
TRBV12-3/TRBV12-4	many	TRBD2	TRBJ2-1	TGTGCCAGCAGGCTCACTAGCGGGGGGGCCAATGAGCAGTTCTTC	CASRLTSGGANEQFF
TRBV5-4	-	-	TRBJ2-7	TGTGCCAGCAGCCCACCTGGGAGTCCGCGCGAGCAGTACTTC	CASSPPGSPREQYF
TRBV7-3	-	TRBD2	TRBJ2-7	TGTGCCAGCAGCTTAACGGCTAGCGGGAGGGGCGAGCAGTACTTC	CASSLTASGRGEQYF
TRBV7-8	-	TRBD2	TRBJ2-1	TGTGCCAGCAGCGCAATCGGGACTAGCGGACTAAACAATGAGCAGTTCTTC	CASSAIGTSGLNNEQFF
TRBV12-3/TRBV12-4	-	-	TRBJ2-7	TGTGCCAGCAGTTTAATGGCCGCCTACGAGCAGTACTTC	CASSLMAAYEQYF
TRBV20-1	-	-	TRBJ2-5	TGCAGCCTAAGGAGGGAAGAGACCCAGTACTTC	CSLRREETQYF
TRBV6-1	-	TRBD1	TRBJ1-1	TGTGCCAGCAGGACCCTCGGACAGGGGAACACTGAAGCTTTCTTT	CASRTLGQGNTEAFF
TRBV9	-	TRBD2	TRBJ2-5	TGTGCCAGCAGTCCTTATCGGGAGGGAGAAGAGACCCAGTACTTC	CASSPYREGEETQYF
TRBV7-9	once	TRBD2	TRBJ2-5	TGTGCCAGCAGCTTGCCGTTAGCGGGAGGGCCATTAGAGACCCAGTACTTC	CASSLPLAGGPLETQYF
TRBV20-1	few	-	TRBJ2-1	TGCAGTGCAAAAACCCGGGATGAGCAGTTCTTC	CSAKTRDEQFF
TRBV3-1	few	-	TRBJ2-1	TGTGCCAGCAGCCAAGCGGTTATAAGGAATGAGCAGTTCTTC	CASSQAVIRNEQFF
TRBV7-3	few	TRBD2	TRBJ2-1	TGTGCCAGCAGCTTACTAGCGGGAGGGCCGGGTGAGCAGTTCTTC	CASSLLAGGPGEQFF
TRBV9	-	TRBD2	TRBJ2-2	TGTGCCAGCAGCGGGACACTAGCGGCCGGGGAGCTGTTTTTT	CASSGTLAAGELFF
TRBV7-2	-	TRBD1	TRBJ1-3	TGTGCCAGCAGCTCCGAGGGGGCGGGGGGAAACACCATATATTTT	CASSSEGAGGNTIYF
TRBV6-2/TRBV6-3	-	-	TRBJ1-1	TGTGCCAGCAGTTACCCCGACAGGTCGGGGACTGAAGCTTTCTTT	CASSYPDRSGTEAFF
TRBV20-1	few	-	TRBJ2-5	TGCAGTGCTAGAGATTGGCGGGGCCAAGAGACCCAGTACTTC	CSARDWRGQETQYF
TRBV6-2/TRBV6-3	few	-	TRBJ1-2	TGTGCCAGCAGTTACTTCGACAGTTCCTATGGCTACACCTTC	CASSYFDSSYGYTF
TRBV7-9	-	-	TRBJ2-1	TGTGCCAGCAGCGTACGACGCTACAGTGAGCAGTTCTTC	CASSVRRYSEQFF
TRBV7-2	many	-	TRBJ2-1	TGTGCCAGCAGTTTAGAATCCTACAATGAGCAGTTCTTC	CASSLESYNEQFF
TRBV5-1	few	-	TRBJ2-7	TGCGCCAGCAGCTTGGGCAGGGGAGTTGGCGAGCAGTACTTC	CASSLGRGVGEQYF